What follows are 26 T cell receptor beta chains derived from one specimen sequenced in a study of lymphopenia after photon versus proton radiotherapy. The method was immunoSEQ multiplex PCR; TCRdb's version includes in-frame clones alone and lacks a portion of them. The table records 52,000 or so clones, roughly 90% of them present only once. The material sequenced was peripheral blood, taken from a patient treated with photon-based radiotherapy. The receptors here all came from a woman between 40 and 55 years old with cholangiocarcinoma.

This chain connects TRBV5-5 to TRBJ2-5, with D possibly being TRBD1 or TRBD2 (5 bases each). V was cut by 2 bases and J by 0 bases, with 11 bases left in between. CDR1 and CDR2 from the germline V gene are SGHKS and YYEKEE (reference sequence). CDR3 length equals 15 residues. The CDR3 is CASSFDRGHQETQYF. The CDR3 nucleotides read TGTGCCAGCAGCTTTGACCGGGGCCACCAAGAGACCCAGTACTTC.

V gene TRBV5-8 combines with J gene TRBJ2-7; TRBD1 matches at 7 bases. V dropped 4 bases and J dropped 1; count of bases not matched to a gene: 5. The germline V gene has CDR1 SGHTS and CDR2 YDEGEE. The CDR3 is 14 residues long. The CDR3 sequence is CASSLNRGSYEQYF. For the CDR3, the DNA is TGTGCCAGCAGCCTTAACAGGGGATCCTACGAGCAGTACTTC.

J is TRBJ1-2 and V is TRBV5-1; possibly TRBD1 for D (5 bases). The V and J ends lost 1 base and 6 bases respectively, with 13 bases between them. This CDR3 has 14 residues. Germline V gives CDR1 SGHRS, CDR2 YFSETQ. CDR3 sequence reads: CASSLPGLGHGYTF. CDR3 nucleotide sequence: TGCGCCAGCAGCTTGCCAGGGTTGGGGCATGGCTACACCTTC.

In this sample, this clone turned up once. The chain is built from TRBV6-4 and TRBJ2-1, with 9 positions matching TRBD1. There are 14 residues in the CDR3. CDR1 is MRHNA, CDR2 SNTAGT, per germline. The junction had 7 bases not matched to a gene; V was cut back by 5 bases and J by 8 bases. This chain's CDR3 is CASSRDRVGYEQFF. In nucleotides, the CDR3 is TGTGCCAGCAGTCGGGACAGGGTCGGATATGAGCAGTTCTTC.

V and J are TRBV9 and TRBJ2-6; D is ambiguous. Germline loops: CDR1 SGDLS, CDR2 YYNGEE. V was cut by 4 bases and J by 0 bases, with 11 bases left in between. This CDR3 spans 16 amino acids. In DNA form, the CDR3 reads TGTGCCAGCAGCCCGAGAGGTCCCTCTGGGGCCAACGTCCTGACTTTC. It specifies CASSPRGPSGANVLTF.

V is TRBV5-1 and J is TRBJ2-1; D possibly corresponds to TRBD2 (6 bases). This CDR3 comprises 14 residues. Trimming shortened V by 3 bases and J by 4 bases, and 11 bases separated the two germline ends. CDR1 SGHRS and CDR2 YFSETQ come from the germline V gene. The CDR3 region is CASSSETRYNEQFF. CDR3 coding DNA: TGCGCCAGCAGCTCTGAGACTAGATACAATGAGCAGTTCTTC.

V usage is TRBV30 and J usage is TRBJ1-1; 8 bases align to TRBD1. CDR1 and CDR2 from the germline V gene are GTSNPN and SVGIG (reference sequence). The V segment lost 3 bases and the J segment 0 bases; nucleotides outside the gene matches: 9. The CDR3 has 16 residues. CDR3 sequence reads: CAWSYRGILMNTEAFF. The CDR3 nucleotides are TGTGCCTGGAGCTACAGGGGGATCCTAATGAACACTGAAGCTTTCTTT.

This clone was seen more than once but under ten times. V gene TRBV13 combines with J gene TRBJ2-3, with a possible D match to TRBD2 (5 bases). From germline, CDR1 is PRHDT and CDR2 FYEKMQ (reference sequence). The V end lost 6 bases, the J end lost 4 bases, and 14 bases lay between the germline ends. The CDR3 totals 14 residues. This chain's CDR3 is CASRALGSADTQYF. The CDR3 DNA reads as TGTGCCAGCAGGGCACTAGGATCGGCAGATACGCAGTATTTT. The full variable domain, its missing parts supplied by reference TRBV13 and TRBJ2-3, is AAGVIQSPRHLIKEKRETATLKCYPIPRHDTVYWYQQGPGQDPQFLISFYEKMQSDKGSIPDRFSAQQFSDYHSELNMSSLELGDSALYFCASRALGSADTQYFGPGTRLTVL.

The chain joins TRBV27 to TRBJ2-1; D gene ambiguous. V was clipped by 6 bases and J by 4 bases, with 7 bases between them. Per germline, CDR1 MNHEY and CDR2 SMNVEV (reference sequence). CDR3 length: 12 residues. The CDR3 sequence is CASRGPYNEQFF. The CDR3 nucleotides read TGTGCCAGCAGAGGACCATACAATGAGCAGTTCTTC.

This chain uses TRBV4-1 with TRBJ2-1, with 13 bases lining up with TRBD2. V was pared by 4 bases and J by 9 bases, with 6 bases of the junction left unmatched. The CDR3 covers 15 residues. Germline assignment: CDR1 MGHRA and CDR2 YSYEKL. The CDR3 DNA sequence: TGCGCCAGCAGCCGGACTAGCGGGAGTTCGGGTGAGCAGTTCTTC. Protein product: CASSRTSGSSGEQFF.

The CDR3: CASSQSNRATNTEAFF. CDR3 bases: TGTGCCAGCTCACAATCGAATCGCGCCACAAACACTGAAGCTTTCTTT. This rearrangement joins TRBV18 to TRBJ1-1; no clear D gene. V was pared by 4 bases and J by 2 bases, with 17 bases between. The germline gives CDR1 KGHSH, CDR2 LQKENI. The CDR3 spans 16 residues. The variable domain in full, with the rest retrieved from reference TRBV18 and TRBJ1-1, is NAGVMQNPRHLVRRRGQEARLRCSPMKGHSHVYWYRQLPEEGLKFMVYLQKENIIDESGMPKERFSAEFPKEGPSILRIQQVVRGDSAAYFCASSQSNRATNTEAFFGQGTRLTVV.

The chain is built from TRBV30 and TRBJ2-5; D unclear. V was shortened by 3 bases and J by 4 bases, with 15 bases between the two germline ends. The CDR3 length is 14 residues. Germline V CDR1 and CDR2: GTSNPN, SVGIG (reference sequence). The CDR3 sequence: CAWSKASLGETQYF. In nucleotides, the CDR3 is TGTGCCTGGAGCAAGGCTTCGTTGGGAGAGACCCAGTACTTC.

V is TRBV7-6 and J is TRBJ2-5; 7 nucleotides match TRBD1. Germline loops: CDR1 SGHVS, CDR2 FNYEAQ. V shed 1 base and J 7 bases; nucleotides not matched to a gene: 6. The CDR3 runs to 14 residues. CDR3 DNA: TGTGCCAGCAGCTTAGATCCGACAGGGTCGACCCAGTACTTC. This codes for CASSLDPTGSTQYF.

The chain is built from TRBV6-6 and TRBJ1-3; possible D gene TRBD1, 5 bases. From germline, CDR1 is MNHNY and CDR2 SVGAGI (reference sequence). The CDR3 has 15 residues. The V gene lost 6 bases and the J gene lost 4 bases, with 16 bases spanning the gap. CDR3 DNA: TGTGCCAGCAGCTCGCGGGGCTTAGGAGGAAACACCATATATTTT. As protein: CASSSRGLGGNTIYF.

The chain recombines TRBV6-6 with TRBJ1-1; D is uncertain. This CDR3 has 11 residues. Trimming took off 7 bases at V and 4 bases at J, with 7 bases between the two ends. CDR1 MNHNY and CDR2 SVGAGI come from the germline V gene (reference sequence). The CDR3 region is CASTAVTEAFF. The CDR3 DNA follows: TGTGCCAGCACCGCCGTCACTGAAGCTTTCTTT.

The V and J genes are TRBV18 and TRBJ1-1, with a tentative D call TRBD1 (5 bases). The CDR3 runs to 15 residues. Germline CDR1 is KGHSH and CDR2 is LQKENI. The V and J ends lost 1 base and 4 bases respectively, with 13 bases between them. The DNA of the CDR3 is TGTGCCAGCTCACCACTACCGGGGGAGGGCACTGAAGCTTTCTTT. It encodes CASSPLPGEGTEAFF.

This chain uses TRBV25-1 with TRBJ2-7; no firm D call. This CDR3 spans 11 amino acids. The V gene's germline CDR1 is MGHDK and CDR2 SYGVNS. V shed 3 bases and J shed 6 bases, with 6 bases lying between them. The chain's CDR3 is CASSDNFEQYF. For the CDR3, the DNA is TGTGCCAGCAGTGACAATTTCGAGCAGTACTTC.

The chain uses TRBV7-2 and TRBJ1-2; D not resolved. Per the germline V gene, CDR1 is SGHTA and CDR2 is FQGNSA. Trimming shortened V by 2 bases and J by 8 bases, and 12 bases separated the two germline ends. The CDR3 sequence is 13 residues long. The CDR3 sequence: CASSLYKGRGYTF. As DNA, the CDR3 is TGTGCCAGCAGCTTATATAAGGGTCGGGGCTACACCTTC.

The CDR3 DNA is TGCGCCAGCAGCTTGGCCGGGACGACGAACACCGGGGAGCTGTTTTTT. Protein: CASSLAGTTNTGELFF. The chain has TRBV5-1 and TRBJ2-2; D may match TRBD1 or TRBD2 (5 bases each). V lost 0 bases and J lost 0, with 9 bases in between. The CDR3 loop spans 16 amino acids. Germline loops: CDR1 SGHRS, CDR2 YFSETQ.

V is TRBV9 and J is TRBJ2-1, with 11 bases matching TRBD1. The CDR3 covers 16 residues. The ends lost 2 bases at V and 7 bases at J; junction bases unmatched: 8. CDR1 SGDLS and CDR2 YYNGEE come from the germline V gene. The CDR3 loop reads CASSVGWGQGVNEQFF. The CDR3 DNA reads TGTGCCAGCAGCGTCGGCTGGGGACAGGGGGTGAATGAGCAGTTCTTC.

This clone is labeled as medium-sized (0.01 to 0.1%). The chain employs TRBV6-5 and TRBJ2-7; D gene unclear. There are 11 residues in the CDR3. Germline CDR1 and CDR2: MNHEY and SVGAGI. The V end was cut by 6 bases, the J end by 3 bases, with 6 bases between. The CDR3 loop reads CASSAGYEQYF. The DNA of the CDR3 is TGTGCCAGCAGCGCTGGCTACGAGCAGTACTTC.

The chain uses TRBV19 and TRBJ1-5; 7 bases are shared with TRBD1. CDR3 size: 16 residues. Germline assignment: CDR1 LNHDA and CDR2 SQIVND (reference sequence). V was clipped by 7 bases and J by 3 bases; unmatched bases: 12. CDR3 residues: CASTIRPGQFNQPQHF. In DNA, the CDR3 is TGTGCCAGTACCATTCGACCGGGACAGTTCAATCAGCCCCAGCATTTT.

This clone has more than one count but fewer than ten. V gene TRBV28 combines with J gene TRBJ2-1, with D perhaps TRBD1 (6 bases). Looked up from germline, CDR1 is MDHEN and CDR2 is SYDVKM. Trimming left V 3 bases short and J 11 bases short, with 11 bases between. The CDR3 covers 12 residues. The CDR3 loop is CASSFSGTKQFF. CDR3 sequence (DNA): TGTGCCAGCAGTTTTTCCGGGACAAAGCAGTTCTTC.

A few counts support this clone. The V gene is TRBV11-3, the J gene TRBJ1-1; D not resolved. Germline loops: CDR1 SGHNT, CDR2 YENEEA. Trimming pared 4 bases from V and 7 bases from J, leaving 10 bases between. CDR3 size: 12 residues. CDR3 loop: CASSSREGEAFF. CDR3 nucleotide sequence: TGTGCCAGCAGCTCCCGGGAGGGTGAAGCTTTCTTT.

The chain links TRBV28 to TRBJ1-1; 7 nucleotides match TRBD1. Unmatched junction bases numbered 9, after V lost 6 bases and J lost 8 bases. The CDR3 length is 13 residues. Germline values: CDR1 MDHEN, CDR2 SYDVKM. CDR3 residues: CASSPGGKAEAFF. The DNA for the CDR3 is TGTGCCAGCAGCCCAGGGGGAAAGGCGGAAGCTTTCTTT.

This chain links TRBV4-1 with TRBJ1-4; D possibly corresponds to TRBD1 (5 bases). Germline loops: CDR1 MGHRA, CDR2 YSYEKL. V was clipped by 4 bases and J by 10 bases, with 10 bases between them. This CDR3 region has 12 residues. Here the CDR3 DNA reads TGCGCCAGCAGCCCCTATGGGGGAAAACTGTTTTTT. This translates into CASSPYGGKLFF.